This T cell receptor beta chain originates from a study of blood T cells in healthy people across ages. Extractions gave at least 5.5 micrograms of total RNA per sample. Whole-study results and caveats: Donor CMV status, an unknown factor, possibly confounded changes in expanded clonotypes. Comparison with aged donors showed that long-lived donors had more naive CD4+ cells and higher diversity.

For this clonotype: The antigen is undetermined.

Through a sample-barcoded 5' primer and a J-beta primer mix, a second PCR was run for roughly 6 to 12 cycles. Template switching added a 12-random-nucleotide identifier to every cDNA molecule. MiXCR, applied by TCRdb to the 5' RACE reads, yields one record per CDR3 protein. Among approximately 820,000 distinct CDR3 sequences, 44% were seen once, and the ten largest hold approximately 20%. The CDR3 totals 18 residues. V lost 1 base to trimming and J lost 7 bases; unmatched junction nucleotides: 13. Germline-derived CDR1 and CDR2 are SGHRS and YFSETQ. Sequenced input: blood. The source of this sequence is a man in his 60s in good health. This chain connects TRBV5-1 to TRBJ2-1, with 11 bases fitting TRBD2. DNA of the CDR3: TGCGCCAGCAGCTTGACCATTCTGACTAGCGGGGAAGGGAATGAGCAGTTCTTC. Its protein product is CASSLTILTSGEGNEQFF.